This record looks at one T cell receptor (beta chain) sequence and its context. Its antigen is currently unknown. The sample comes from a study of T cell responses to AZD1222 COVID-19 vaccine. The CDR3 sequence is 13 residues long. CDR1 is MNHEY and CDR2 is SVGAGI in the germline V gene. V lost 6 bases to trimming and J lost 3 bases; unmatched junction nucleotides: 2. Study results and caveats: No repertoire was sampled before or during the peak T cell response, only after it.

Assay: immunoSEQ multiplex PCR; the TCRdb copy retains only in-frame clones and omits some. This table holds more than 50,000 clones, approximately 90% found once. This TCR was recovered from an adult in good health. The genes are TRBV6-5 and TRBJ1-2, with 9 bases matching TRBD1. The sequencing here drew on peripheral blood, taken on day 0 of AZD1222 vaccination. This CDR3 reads CASSRTGDYGYTF. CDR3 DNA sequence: TGTGCCAGCAGCAGGACAGGGGACTATGGCTACACCTTC.